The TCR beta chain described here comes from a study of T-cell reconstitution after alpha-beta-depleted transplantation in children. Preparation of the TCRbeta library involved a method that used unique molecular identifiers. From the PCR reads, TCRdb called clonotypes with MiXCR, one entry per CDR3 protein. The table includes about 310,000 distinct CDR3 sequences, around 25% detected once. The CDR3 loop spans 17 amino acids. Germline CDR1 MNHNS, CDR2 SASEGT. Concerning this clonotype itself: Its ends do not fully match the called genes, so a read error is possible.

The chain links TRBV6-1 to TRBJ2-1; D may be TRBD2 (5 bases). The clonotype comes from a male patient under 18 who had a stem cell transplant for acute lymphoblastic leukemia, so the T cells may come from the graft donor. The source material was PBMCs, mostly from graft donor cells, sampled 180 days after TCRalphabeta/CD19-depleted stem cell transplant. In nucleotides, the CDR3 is TGTGCCAGCAGCGAAGCCGGGAACCCCAACGTAGTCAATGAGCAGTTCTTC. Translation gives CASSEAGNPNVVNEQFF.